The source of this T cell receptor beta chain is a study of T cell changes during pregnancy in multiple sclerosis. Libraries were prepared by immunoSEQ multiplex PCR; TCRdb keeps only in-frame clonotypes and omits some of them. The sample yields approximately 70,000 clones, around 90% seen once. CDR1 is MNHEY and CDR2 is SMNVEV in the germline V gene (reference sequence). V shed 5 bases and J 4 bases; nucleotides not matched to a gene: 7. This CDR3 is 16 amino acids long. The chain couples TRBV27 to TRBJ2-1; 11 nucleotides align to TRBD2. The material sequenced was peripheral blood, taken in the second trimester of pregnancy. This receptor was identified in a female donor in good health, enrolled as a control in a pregnancy study. CDR3 sequence reads: CASSLTGLAVYNEQFF. CDR3 DNA sequence: TGTGCCAGCAGTCTAACGGGACTAGCGGTGTACAATGAGCAGTTCTTC.